This T cell receptor beta chain was documented in a study of blood T cell repertoires in COVID-19. In the study overall: There were acute and convalescent COVID-19 samples, and they came from the United States, Italy and Spain. T cells, B-cell-depleted T cells, or PBMCs supplied cDNA or gDNA.

Germline CDR1 SGHKS, CDR2 YYEKEE (reference sequence). This CDR3 comprises 15 residues. Trimming took 4 bases from V and 1 from J, leaving 14 bases between them. Under the authors' procedure: Counts of nucleated cells, estimated from reference gene primer amplification, were obtained. Some clones are missing from TCRdb's copy, which holds only in-frame ones; the method was immunoSEQ multiplex PCR. Clone size and V and J calls were adopted from that table, with D and trimming inferred from the DNA. Of 90,000 to 130,000 clones listed, 88% were seen once; the top ten hold 2.4%. The clonotype originates from a human donor in a cohort sampled during active COVID-19. The chain combines TRBV5-5 with TRBJ1-2; perhaps TRBD1 as D (5 bases). The sample consisted of peripheral blood. CDR3 amino acids: CASSSTGPFNYGYTF. Written as DNA, the CDR3 is TGTGCCAGCAGCAGCACAGGTCCCTTTAACTATGGCTACACCTTC.